Listed here are 9 T cell receptor beta chains from one sample, sequenced in a study of T cell repertoires in cytomegalovirus infection. TCRdb reprocessed the reads with MiXCR, giving one entry per CDR3 protein. The sample records a few hundred thousand distinct CDR3 sequences, 35% to 50% being singletons. Their target antigens are unknown. Sequences were derived from cultured PBMCs, sampled from culture after CMV antigen stimulation. The source of these receptors is a human donor in good health (CMV status not recorded). Some clones in this sample may be carry-over from other donors' samples.

The V call is TRBV10-3, the J call TRBJ2-4, with 7 bases aligning to TRBD1. The V gene end was trimmed by 6 bases and the J gene end by 5 bases; junction bases not matched to a gene: 7. The germline V gene encodes CDR1 ENHRY and CDR2 SYGVKD. CDR3 length: 14 residues. CDR3 sequence reads: CAISQQGSENIQYF. DNA for the CDR3: TGTGCCATCAGCCAACAGGGGTCTGAAAACATTCAGTACTTC.

The chain is built from TRBV7-9 and TRBJ2-1, with D hard to call. V was clipped by 4 bases and J by 7 bases, with 8 bases between them. This CDR3 has 12 residues. Germline CDR1 SEHNR, CDR2 FQNEAQ (reference sequence). The CDR3 DNA is TGTGCCAGCAGCTCACGGCCGAATGAGCAGTTCTTC. This codes for CASSSRPNEQFF.

This clonotype was found once. V gene TRBV20-1 combines with J gene TRBJ2-1; D possibly uses TRBD1 or TRBD2 (6 bases each). Trimming removed 3 bases from V and 9 bases from J, with 12 bases in between. The CDR3 contains 12 residues. The V gene's germline CDR1 is DFQATT and CDR2 SNEGSKA (reference sequence). CDR3 sequence: CSARGGRGEQFF. The CDR3 nucleotides are TGCAGTGCTAGGGGGGGCCGAGGTGAGCAGTTCTTC.

In this sample, this clonotype turned up a few times. The chain is built from TRBV7-2 and TRBJ1-5, with D uncertain. CDR1 is SGHTA, CDR2 FQGNSA, per germline. The CDR3 has 12 residues. V was pared by 4 bases and J by 11 bases, with 12 bases between. This chain's CDR3 is CASSSGPQTQHF. The CDR3 DNA follows: TGTGCCAGCAGCTCCGGGCCCCAGACCCAGCATTTT.

This clonotype was recorded a few times. The genes are TRBV7-9 and TRBJ1-2; D not certain. Germline CDR1 is SEHNR and CDR2 is FQNEAQ (reference sequence). V shed 2 bases and J shed 6 bases, with 13 bases lying between them. The CDR3 sequence is 14 residues long. The CDR3 nucleotides are TGTGCCAGCAGCTTATGGGCTGTCCGCGATGGCTACACCTTC. Translating it yields CASSLWAVRDGYTF.

The rearrangement links TRBV11-2 to TRBJ1-1, with unresolved D. The V end lost 2 bases, the J end lost 10 bases, and 17 bases lay between the germline ends. CDR1 and CDR2 from the germline V gene are SGHAT and FQNNGV. The CDR3 consists of 14 residues. CDR3 loop: CASSLFSLGFGAFF. The CDR3 coding sequence is TGTGCCAGCAGCTTATTCTCATTAGGGTTCGGAGCTTTCTTT. Variable domain in full (rest from reference TRBV11-2 and TRBJ1-1): EAGVAQSPRYKIIEKRQSVAFWCNPISGHATLYWYQQILGQGPKLLIQFQNNGVVDDSQLPKDRFSAERLKGVDSTLKIQPAKLEDSAVYLCASSLFSLGFGAFFGQGTRLTVV.

The rearrangement uses TRBV7-2 and TRBJ1-6, with TRBD1 as a possible D gene (5 bases). Germline V gives CDR1 SGHTA, CDR2 FQGNSA. The V end lost 2 bases, the J end lost 10 bases, and 12 bases lay between the germline ends. The CDR3 is 14 residues long. DNA of the CDR3: TGTGCCAGCAGCTTAATAAGGGGCGCGTCACCCCTCCACTTT. Encoded protein: CASSLIRGASPLHF.

The chain is built from TRBV28 and TRBJ1-2; D is unclear. CDR1 and CDR2 from the germline V gene are MDHEN and SYDVKM. The CDR3 spans 13 residues. Trimming removed 5 bases from V and 4 bases from J, with 11 bases in between. The CDR3 DNA is TGTGCCAGCAGTAATACAGTCGGCTATGGCTACACCTTC. Translation: CASSNTVGYGYTF.

This clonotype was detected a few times. The chain joins TRBV7-2 to TRBJ2-7; either TRBD1 or TRBD2 may supply D (5 bases each). Germline V gene lookup returns CDR1 SGHTA and CDR2 FQGNSA. Between the trimmed V and J ends, which lost 5 bases and 5 bases, there was a span of 13 bases. The CDR3 length is 13 residues. CDR3 amino acids: CASSRDRRDEQYF. The CDR3 DNA reads TGTGCCAGCAGCAGGGACCGAAGGGACGAGCAGTACTTC.